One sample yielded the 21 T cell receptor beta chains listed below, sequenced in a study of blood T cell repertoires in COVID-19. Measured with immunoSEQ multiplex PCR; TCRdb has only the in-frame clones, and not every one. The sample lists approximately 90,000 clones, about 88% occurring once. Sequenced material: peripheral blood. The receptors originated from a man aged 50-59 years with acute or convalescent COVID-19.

The CDR3 loop is CASSGTGNTGELFF. CDR3 bases: TGTGCCAGCAGCGGGACAGGGAACACCGGGGAGCTGTTTTTT. This rearrangement joins TRBV7-3 to TRBJ2-2; the match to TRBD1 covers 8 bases. CDR3 length: 14 residues. Unmatched junction bases numbered 0, after V lost 5 bases and J lost 1 base. Germline CDR1 SGHTA, CDR2 FQGTGA.

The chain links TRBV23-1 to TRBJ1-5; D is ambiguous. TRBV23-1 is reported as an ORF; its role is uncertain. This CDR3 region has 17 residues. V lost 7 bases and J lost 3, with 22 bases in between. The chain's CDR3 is CASTSDGSGYPNQPQHF. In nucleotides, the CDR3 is TGCGCCAGCACTTCAGACGGGTCCGGATACCCCAATCAGCCCCAGCATTTT.

The DNA for the CDR3 is TGCGCCAGCAGCGATGACGCGGGGGGGCCCGAGACCCAGTACTTC. The encoded protein is CASSDDAGGPETQYF. This chain links TRBV4-1 with TRBJ2-5; 9 bases are shared with TRBD2. Trimming at V came to 5 bases and at J to 5 bases, leaving 9 bases not matched to a gene. CDR1 MGHRA and CDR2 YSYEKL come from the germline V gene. This CDR3 has 15 residues.

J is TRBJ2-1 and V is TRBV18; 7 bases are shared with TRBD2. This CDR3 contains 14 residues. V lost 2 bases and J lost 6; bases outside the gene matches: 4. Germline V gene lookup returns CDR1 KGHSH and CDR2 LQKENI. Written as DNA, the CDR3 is TGTGCCAGCTCACCAAGGCGGGGGATCAATGAGCAGTTCTTC. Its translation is CASSPRRGINEQFF.

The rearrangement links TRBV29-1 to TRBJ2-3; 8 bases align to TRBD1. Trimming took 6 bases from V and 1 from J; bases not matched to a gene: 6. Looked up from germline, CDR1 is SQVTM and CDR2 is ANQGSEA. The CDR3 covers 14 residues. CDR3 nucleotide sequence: TGCAGCGTACCGGACAGGGTTGGCACAGATACGCAGTATTTT. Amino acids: CSVPDRVGTDTQYF.

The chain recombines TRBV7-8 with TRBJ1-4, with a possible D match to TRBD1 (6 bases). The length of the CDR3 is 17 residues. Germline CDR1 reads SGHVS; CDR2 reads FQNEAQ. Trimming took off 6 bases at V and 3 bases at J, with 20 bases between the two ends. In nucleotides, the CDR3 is TGTGCCAGCAGGTTTACAGGGCCTGGCGGGTCTAATGAAAAACTGTTTTTT. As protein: CASRFTGPGGSNEKLFF.

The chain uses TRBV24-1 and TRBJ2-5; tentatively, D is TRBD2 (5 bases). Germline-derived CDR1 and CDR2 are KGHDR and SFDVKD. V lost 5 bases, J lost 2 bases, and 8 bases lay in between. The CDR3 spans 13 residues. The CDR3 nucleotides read TGTGCCACCAGTGGGAGGACGCAAGAGACCCAGTACTTC. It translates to CATSGRTQETQYF.

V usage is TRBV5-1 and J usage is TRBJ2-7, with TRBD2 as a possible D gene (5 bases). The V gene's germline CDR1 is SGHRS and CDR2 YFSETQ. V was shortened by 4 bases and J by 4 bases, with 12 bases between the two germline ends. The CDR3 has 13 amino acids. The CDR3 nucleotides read TGCGCCAGCAGCCGGGATCCGGGATACGAGCAGTACGTC. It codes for CASSRDPGYEQYV.

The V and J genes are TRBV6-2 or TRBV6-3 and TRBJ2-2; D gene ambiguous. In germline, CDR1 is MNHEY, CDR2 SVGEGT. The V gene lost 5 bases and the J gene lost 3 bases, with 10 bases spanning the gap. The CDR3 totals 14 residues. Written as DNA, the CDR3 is TGTGCCAGCAGTCCCCAGTTGGACACCGGGGAGCTGTTTTTT. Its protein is CASSPQLDTGELFF.

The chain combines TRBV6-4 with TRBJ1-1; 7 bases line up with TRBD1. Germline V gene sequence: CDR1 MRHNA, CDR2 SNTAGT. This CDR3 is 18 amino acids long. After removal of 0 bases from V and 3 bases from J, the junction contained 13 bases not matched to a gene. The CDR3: CASSDSDTQGTRDTEAFF. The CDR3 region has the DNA TGTGCCAGCAGTGACTCGGACACACAGGGGACGCGGGACACTGAAGCTTTCTTT.

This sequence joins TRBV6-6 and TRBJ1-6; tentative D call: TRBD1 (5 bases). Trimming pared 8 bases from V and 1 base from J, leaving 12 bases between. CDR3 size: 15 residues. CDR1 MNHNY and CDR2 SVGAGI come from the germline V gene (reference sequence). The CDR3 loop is CASAEGLSYNSPLHF. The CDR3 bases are TGTGCCAGCGCAGAGGGACTATCCTATAATTCACCCCTCCACTTT.

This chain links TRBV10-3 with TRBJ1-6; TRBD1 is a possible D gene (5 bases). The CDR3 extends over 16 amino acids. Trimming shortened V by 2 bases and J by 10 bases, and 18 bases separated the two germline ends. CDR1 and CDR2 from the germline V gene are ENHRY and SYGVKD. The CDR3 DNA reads TGTGCCATCAGTGAGGGCCGCAGGGTGGGTCGGTCACCCCTCCACTTT. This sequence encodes CAISEGRRVGRSPLHF.

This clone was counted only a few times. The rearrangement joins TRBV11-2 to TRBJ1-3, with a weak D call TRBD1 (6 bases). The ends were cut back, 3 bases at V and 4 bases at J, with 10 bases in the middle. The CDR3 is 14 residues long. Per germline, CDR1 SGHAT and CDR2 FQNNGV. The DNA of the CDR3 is TGTGCCAGCAGCTTCCAGGGGAAAGGAAACACCATATATTTT. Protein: CASSFQGKGNTIYF.

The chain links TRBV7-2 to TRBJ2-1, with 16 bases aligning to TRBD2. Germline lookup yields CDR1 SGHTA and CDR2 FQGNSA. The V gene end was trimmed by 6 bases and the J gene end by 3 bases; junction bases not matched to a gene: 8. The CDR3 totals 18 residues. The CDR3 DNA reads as TGTGCCAGCAGACCCGGGACTAGCGGGGGGGCCAGCTACAATGAGCAGTTCTTC. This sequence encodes CASRPGTSGGASYNEQFF.

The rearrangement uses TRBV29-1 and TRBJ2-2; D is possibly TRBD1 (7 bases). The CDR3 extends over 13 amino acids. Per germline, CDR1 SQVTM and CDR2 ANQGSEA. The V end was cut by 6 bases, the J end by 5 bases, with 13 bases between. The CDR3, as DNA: TGCAGCGTGCGGACAGGAGGGACCGGGGAGCTGTTTTTT. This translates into CSVRTGGTGELFF.

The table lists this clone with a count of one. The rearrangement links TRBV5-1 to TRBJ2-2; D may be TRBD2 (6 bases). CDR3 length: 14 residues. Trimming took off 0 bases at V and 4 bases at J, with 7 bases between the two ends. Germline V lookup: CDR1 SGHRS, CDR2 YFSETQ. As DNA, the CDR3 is TGCGCCAGCAGCTTGGGCGGGACCACCGGGGAGCTGTTTTTT. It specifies CASSLGGTTGELFF.

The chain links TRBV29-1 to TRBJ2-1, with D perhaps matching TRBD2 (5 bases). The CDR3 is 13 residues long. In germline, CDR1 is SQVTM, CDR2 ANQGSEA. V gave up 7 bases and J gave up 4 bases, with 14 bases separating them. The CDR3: CSELTGVYNEQFF. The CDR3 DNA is TGCAGCGAACTTACCGGGGTATACAATGAGCAGTTCTTC.

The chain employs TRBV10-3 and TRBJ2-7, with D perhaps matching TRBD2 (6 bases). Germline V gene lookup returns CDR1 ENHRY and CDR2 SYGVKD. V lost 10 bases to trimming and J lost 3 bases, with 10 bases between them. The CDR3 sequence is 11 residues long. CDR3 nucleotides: TGTGCCACGGGGGACGGCTACGAGCAGTACGTC. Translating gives CATGDGYEQYV.

The CDR3 reads CASGFGTGGGTDTQYF. For the CDR3, the DNA is TGTGCTAGTGGTTTCGGAACGGGGGGCGGGACAGATACGCAGTATTTT. The V gene is TRBV12-5, the J gene TRBJ2-3; TRBD2 might be the D (7 bases). Germline assignment: CDR1 LGHNT and CDR2 FRNRAP. The CDR3 has 16 residues. Trimming took 3 bases from V and 3 from J, leaving 16 bases between them.

CDR3 DNA: TGTGCCAGCAGCTTGGAGATCGCAGGGCAAGAGACCCAGTACTTC. This codes for CASSLEIAGQETQYF. This chain uses TRBV5-4 with TRBJ2-5, with a tentative D call TRBD1 (5 bases). The V and J ends lost 0 bases and 2 bases respectively, with 11 bases between them. The CDR3 has 15 amino acids. CDR1 SGHNT and CDR2 YYREEE come from the germline V gene (reference sequence).

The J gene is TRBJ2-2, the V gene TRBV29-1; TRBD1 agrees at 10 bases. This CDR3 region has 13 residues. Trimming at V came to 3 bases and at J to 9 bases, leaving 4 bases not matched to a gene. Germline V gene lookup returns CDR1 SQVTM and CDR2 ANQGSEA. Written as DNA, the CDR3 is TGCAGCGTTGAGAGACAGGGGGCCCGGGAGCTGTTTTTT. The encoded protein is CSVERQGARELFF.